This TCR beta chain is from a study of graft-versus-host responses after intestinal transplantation. Study-level information: Multivisceral, liver-intestinal, or isolated intestinal grafts were transplanted into recipients. Among the recipients, all got anti-thymocyte globulin induction and then tacrolimus and steroids for approximately 3 years. Points from the study as a whole: Association was observed between peak circulating GvH clone levels and early post-transplant HvG declines. Some GvH clones appeared in ileal mucosa or blood before recipient bone marrow.

Comment on this clone: Its antigen remains unknown.

The germline CDR1 and CDR2 sequences are SQVTM and ANQGSEA. V was cut by 3 bases and J by 5 bases, with 13 bases left in between. The CDR3 is made up of 13 amino acids. This table comes from immunoSEQ multiplex PCR, and its TCRdb copy is limited to in-frame clones, with some not included. The data hold about 43,000 clones, with about 95% observed a single time. The V call is TRBV29-1, the J call TRBJ2-5, with D possibly TRBD1 on 6 matching bases. The sequencing used PBMCs, collected 335 days after intestinal transplant. This TCR derives from a human patient who received an intestinal transplant, so some T cells may come from the graft donor. CDR3 sequence (DNA): TGCAGCGTTGACGGGGCGCAGGGGGAGACCCAGTACTTC. Amino acid sequence: CSVDGAQGETQYF.